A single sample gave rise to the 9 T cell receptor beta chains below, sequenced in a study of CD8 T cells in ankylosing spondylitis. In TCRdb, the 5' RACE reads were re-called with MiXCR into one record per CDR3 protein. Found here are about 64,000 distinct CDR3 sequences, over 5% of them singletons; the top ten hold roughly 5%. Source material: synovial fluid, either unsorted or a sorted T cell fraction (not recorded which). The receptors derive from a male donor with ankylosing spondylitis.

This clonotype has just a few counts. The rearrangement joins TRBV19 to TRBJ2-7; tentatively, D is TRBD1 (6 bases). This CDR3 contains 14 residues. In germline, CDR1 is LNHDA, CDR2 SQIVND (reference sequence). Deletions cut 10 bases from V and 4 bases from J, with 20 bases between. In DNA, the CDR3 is TGTGCCACCCAAGCGGCGGACAGCCTATACGAGCAGTACTTC. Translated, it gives CATQAADSLYEQYF.

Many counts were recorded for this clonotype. The CDR3: CSAVGLAGALGGEQFF. CDR3 bases: TGCAGTGCTGTCGGACTAGCGGGAGCGCTAGGGGGTGAGCAGTTCTTC. The rearrangement joins TRBV20-1 to TRBJ2-1; 13 positions match TRBD2. The CDR3 is made up of 16 amino acids. Unmatched junction bases numbered 13, after V lost 5 bases and J lost 9 bases. CDR1 and CDR2 from the germline V gene are DFQATT and SNEGSKA (reference sequence).

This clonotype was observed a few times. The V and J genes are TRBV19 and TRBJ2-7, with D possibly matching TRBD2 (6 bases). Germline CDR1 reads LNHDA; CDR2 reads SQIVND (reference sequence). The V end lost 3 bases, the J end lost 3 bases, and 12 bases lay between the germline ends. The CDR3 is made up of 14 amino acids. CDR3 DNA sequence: TGTGCCAGTAGTATGCGGGGTAGTGTCTACGAGCAGTACTTC. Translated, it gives CASSMRGSVYEQYF.

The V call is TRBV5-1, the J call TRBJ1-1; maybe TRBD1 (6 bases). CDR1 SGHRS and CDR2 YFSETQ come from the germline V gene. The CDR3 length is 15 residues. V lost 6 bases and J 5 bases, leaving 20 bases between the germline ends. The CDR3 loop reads CASNRAGGQGTEAFF. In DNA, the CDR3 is TGCGCCAGCAACCGGGCGGGGGGACAAGGGACTGAAGCTTTCTTT.

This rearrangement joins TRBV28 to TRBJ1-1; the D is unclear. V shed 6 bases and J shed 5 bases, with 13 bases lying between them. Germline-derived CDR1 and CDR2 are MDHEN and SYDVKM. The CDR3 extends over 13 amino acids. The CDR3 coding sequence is TGTGCCAGCAGGCCTCAGGTCCGGACTGAAGCTTTCTTT. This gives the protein CASRPQVRTEAFF.

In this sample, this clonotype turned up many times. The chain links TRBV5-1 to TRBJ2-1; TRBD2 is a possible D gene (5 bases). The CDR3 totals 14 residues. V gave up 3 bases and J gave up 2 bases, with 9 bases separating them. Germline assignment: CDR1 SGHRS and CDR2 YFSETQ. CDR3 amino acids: CASSSLATYNEQFF. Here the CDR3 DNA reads TGCGCCAGCAGCTCCTTAGCGACCTACAATGAGCAGTTCTTC.

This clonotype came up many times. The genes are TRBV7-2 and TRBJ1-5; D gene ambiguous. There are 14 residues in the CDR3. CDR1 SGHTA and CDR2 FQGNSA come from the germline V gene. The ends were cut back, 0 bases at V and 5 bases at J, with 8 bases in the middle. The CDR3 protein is CASSLALRHQPQHF. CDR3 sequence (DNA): TGTGCCAGCAGCTTAGCCCTACGCCATCAGCCCCAGCATTTT.

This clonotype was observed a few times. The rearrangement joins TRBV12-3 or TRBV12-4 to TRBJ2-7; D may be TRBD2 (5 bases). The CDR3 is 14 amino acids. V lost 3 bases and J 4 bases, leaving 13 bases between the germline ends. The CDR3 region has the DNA TGTGCCAGCAGTTTTTTTAGGGAGTCTTACGAGCAGTACTTC. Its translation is CASSFFRESYEQYF.

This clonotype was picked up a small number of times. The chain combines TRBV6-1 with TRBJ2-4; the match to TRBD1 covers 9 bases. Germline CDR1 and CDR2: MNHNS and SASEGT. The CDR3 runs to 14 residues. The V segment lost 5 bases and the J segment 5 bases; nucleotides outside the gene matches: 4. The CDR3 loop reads CASSTGTGQNIQYF. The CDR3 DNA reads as TGTGCCAGCAGTACCGGGACAGGGCAAAACATTCAGTACTTC.